The rows below give T cell receptor beta chains drawn from one sample of a study of shared clonotypes between healthy human individuals. Sequenced by immunoSEQ multiplex PCR; TCRdb stores in-frame clones only, minus some. Counted here are roughly 1.4 million clones, approximately 98.5% occurring once; the ten biggest clones make up about 0.4%. The sample taken for sequencing was naive CD4+ T cells sorted from blood. The source is a man aged 25 to 40 in good health. The CDR3 runs from the conserved cysteine through the conserved F or W. The D gene is left open where the match is weak. A row's size may be missing; if present it is once, few, many or a size class.

D: -
J: TRBJ2-1
V: TRBV19
size: -
DNA: TGTGCCAGTACCATATGGGAAGGTGGGACAAATGAGCAGTTCTTC
CDR3: CASTIWEGGTNEQFF

D: -
J: TRBJ1-1
V: TRBV5-5
size: -
DNA: TGTGCCACAAAGGAGCAGGGGAGAACTGAAGCTTTCTTT
CDR3: CATKEQGRTEAFF

D: -
J: TRBJ2-3
V: TRBV5-1
size: -
DNA: TGCGCCAGCAGCCCTCAACCACCTGGAGATACGCAGTATTTT
CDR3: CASSPQPPGDTQYF

D: TRBD2
J: TRBJ2-2
V: TRBV7-9
size: -
DNA: TGTGCCAGCAGCTTACGGAATCGCGGGAGGGACACCGGGGAGCTGTTTTTT
CDR3: CASSLRNRGRDTGELFF

D: -
J: TRBJ2-5
V: TRBV4-1
size: -
DNA: TGCGCCAGCAGCCAAGTTGGACCCCAAGAGACCCAGTACTTC
CDR3: CASSQVGPQETQYF

D: -
J: TRBJ2-7
V: TRBV11-3
size: -
DNA: TGTGCCAGCAGCCGTGACGGAGCAGGGAACAACTACGAGCAGTACTTC
CDR3: CASSRDGAGNNYEQYF

D: TRBD2
J: TRBJ2-1
V: TRBV7-2
size: -
DNA: TGTGCCAGCAGCTTATTGGGACTAGCGGAAACCGATGAGCAGTTCTTC
CDR3: CASSLLGLAETDEQFF

D: -
J: TRBJ2-1
V: TRBV5-6
size: -
DNA: TGTGCCAGCAGCCTACCGGCTCACTACAATGAGCAGTTCTTC
CDR3: CASSLPAHYNEQFF

D: -
J: TRBJ1-2
V: TRBV27
size: -
DNA: TGTGCCAGCAGTTTATCGGCAGGGGAAGTCGACTATGGCTACACCTTC
CDR3: CASSLSAGEVDYGYTF

D: TRBD1
J: TRBJ1-1
V: TRBV7-6
size: -
DNA: TGTGCCAGCAGCTTACACCGGGACAGGAACACTGAAGCTTTCTTT
CDR3: CASSLHRDRNTEAFF

D: -
J: TRBJ2-5
V: TRBV11-1
size: -
DNA: TGTGCCAGCAGCTTAGGGGTGGGAGGAGAGACCCAGTACTTC
CDR3: CASSLGVGGETQYF

D: -
J: TRBJ2-5
V: TRBV4-3
size: -
DNA: TGCGCCAGCAGCCAAAGGGCAGGGCCAGAGACCCAGTACTTC
CDR3: CASSQRAGPETQYF

D: -
J: TRBJ1-3
V: TRBV4-2
size: -
DNA: TGTGCCAGCAGCCAAGATAGGACAGCCGGAAACACCATATATTTT
CDR3: CASSQDRTAGNTIYF

D: -
J: TRBJ2-1
V: TRBV2
size: -
DNA: TGTGCCAGCAGTTTCGGACAGTACAATGAGCAGTTCTTC
CDR3: CASSFGQYNEQFF

D: TRBD1
J: TRBJ1-2
V: TRBV6-5
size: -
DNA: TGTGCCAGCAGTAAACAGGGACAGTATGGCTACACCTTC
CDR3: CASSKQGQYGYTF

D: -
J: TRBJ2-7
V: TRBV5-1
size: -
DNA: TGCGCCAGCAGCTGGAAGGGGCCCTCCTACGAGCAGTACTTC
CDR3: CASSWKGPSYEQYF

D: -
J: TRBJ1-1
V: TRBV7-2
size: -
DNA: TGTGCCAGCAGCTTAGAATGGTATAGGGGGAGCACTGAAGCTTTCTTT
CDR3: CASSLEWYRGSTEAFF

D: TRBD1
J: TRBJ2-1
V: TRBV18
size: -
DNA: TGTGCCAGCTCCCAGGACAGGGTTTGGAATGAGCAGTTCTTC
CDR3: CASSQDRVWNEQFF

D: -
J: TRBJ1-5
V: TRBV7-9
size: -
DNA: TGTGCCAGCAGCCCAGGAGGGGAGGGTGAGAGTCAGCCCCAGCATTTT
CDR3: CASSPGGEGESQPQHF

D: TRBD1
J: TRBJ2-7
V: TRBV11-3
size: -
DNA: TGTGCCAGCAGCTTAGGCTTCGGACAGGGGGATACCTACGAGCAGTACTTC
CDR3: CASSLGFGQGDTYEQYF

D: TRBD1
J: TRBJ1-1
V: TRBV27
size: -
DNA: TGTGCCAGCAGCCGGGACAGCCCGAACACTGAAGCTTTCTTT
CDR3: CASSRDSPNTEAFF

D: -
J: TRBJ2-5
V: TRBV5-4
size: -
DNA: TGTGCCAGCAGCCTTGGGGGGGCGGCCCAAGAGACCCAGTACTTC
CDR3: CASSLGGAAQETQYF

D: TRBD2
J: TRBJ2-1
V: TRBV6-1
size: -
DNA: TGTGCCAGCAGGCTTAGCGGGAGCTACAATGAGCAGTTCTTC
CDR3: CASRLSGSYNEQFF

D: TRBD1
J: TRBJ1-5
V: TRBV27
size: -
DNA: TGTGCCAGCAGTTTAACAGGGGGCAATCAGCCCCAGCATTTT
CDR3: CASSLTGGNQPQHF

D: TRBD1
J: TRBJ2-3
V: TRBV13
size: -
DNA: TGTGCCAGCAGCTGGGGACAGCTCACAGATACGCAGTATTTT
CDR3: CASSWGQLTDTQYF

D: TRBD2
J: TRBJ2-2
V: TRBV7-6
size: -
DNA: TGTGCCAGCAGTCTAATAGCGGGAGTGACCGGGGAGCTGTTTTTT
CDR3: CASSLIAGVTGELFF

D: TRBD2
J: TRBJ2-7
V: TRBV7-2
size: -
DNA: TGTGCCAGCAGCTTAGTGGCGGGAGTCGACGAGCAGTACTTC
CDR3: CASSLVAGVDEQYF

D: TRBD1
J: TRBJ1-3
V: TRBV2
size: once
DNA: TGTGCCAGCAGTACAGGGGATTGGGGAAACACCATATATTTT
CDR3: CASSTGDWGNTIYF

D: -
J: TRBJ1-4
V: TRBV7-9
size: -
DNA: TGTGCCAGCATGGCGACTTCCGGAGAAAAACTGTTTTTT
CDR3: CASMATSGEKLFF

D: TRBD2
J: TRBJ2-6
V: TRBV7-9
size: -
DNA: TGTGCCAGCAGCCCCTTCCGCGGGGGAACCAACGTCCTGACTTTC
CDR3: CASSPFRGGTNVLTF

D: -
J: TRBJ1-5
V: TRBV2
size: -
DNA: TGTGCCAGCAATCTTGGAATCTCCTCCTGGGCCGCCGAGGGCAATCAGCCCCAGCATTTT
CDR3: CASNLGISSWAAEGNQPQHF

D: TRBD2
J: TRBJ2-5
V: TRBV5-1
size: -
DNA: TGCGCCAGCAGCTTGGGAGGCGGGAGAGAGGAGACCCAGTACTTC
CDR3: CASSLGGGREETQYF

D: -
J: TRBJ2-5
V: TRBV11-3
size: -
DNA: TGTGCCAGCAGCCCTGGAGGATCTCAAGAGACCCAGTACTTC
CDR3: CASSPGGSQETQYF

D: TRBD2
J: TRBJ2-1
V: TRBV7-8
size: -
DNA: TGTGCCAGCGGGGCTAGCGGGAGGGCCCCCAATGAGCAGTTCTTC
CDR3: CASGASGRAPNEQFF

D: -
J: TRBJ2-3
V: TRBV4-3
size: -
DNA: TGCGCCAGCAGCCAAGAATTTGGGGGCCTGGATACGCAGTATTTT
CDR3: CASSQEFGGLDTQYF

D: -
J: TRBJ2-3
V: TRBV4-3
size: -
DNA: TGCGCCAGCAGCCAAGGCGTTAGCACAGATACGCAGTATTTT
CDR3: CASSQGVSTDTQYF

D: TRBD1
J: TRBJ1-5
V: TRBV6-1
size: -
DNA: TGTGCCAGCAGGGGACAGGTTCATCAGCCCCAGCATTTT
CDR3: CASRGQVHQPQHF

D: TRBD2
J: TRBJ2-7
V: TRBV28
size: -
DNA: TGTGCCACAACCAACCCCCCACTAGCGTTATCCTACGAGCAGTACTTC
CDR3: CATTNPPLALSYEQYF

D: -
J: TRBJ1-5
V: TRBV16
size: -
DNA: TGTGCCAGCAGCCCGCAGGGTTTTCAGCCCCAGCATTTT
CDR3: CASSPQGFQPQHF

D: -
J: TRBJ2-1
V: TRBV7-6
size: -
DNA: TGTGCCAGCAGCTTAGTGGTTGGGAGCTCCTACAATGAGCAGTTCTTC
CDR3: CASSLVVGSSYNEQFF

D: -
J: TRBJ1-4
V: TRBV14
size: -
DNA: TGTGCCAGCAGCCAGGGGGCGGAAAAACTGTTTTTT
CDR3: CASSQGAEKLFF

D: -
J: TRBJ2-3
V: TRBV28
size: -
DNA: TGTGCCAGCACCCCATTCCGGGGGCATACGCAGTATTTT
CDR3: CASTPFRGHTQYF